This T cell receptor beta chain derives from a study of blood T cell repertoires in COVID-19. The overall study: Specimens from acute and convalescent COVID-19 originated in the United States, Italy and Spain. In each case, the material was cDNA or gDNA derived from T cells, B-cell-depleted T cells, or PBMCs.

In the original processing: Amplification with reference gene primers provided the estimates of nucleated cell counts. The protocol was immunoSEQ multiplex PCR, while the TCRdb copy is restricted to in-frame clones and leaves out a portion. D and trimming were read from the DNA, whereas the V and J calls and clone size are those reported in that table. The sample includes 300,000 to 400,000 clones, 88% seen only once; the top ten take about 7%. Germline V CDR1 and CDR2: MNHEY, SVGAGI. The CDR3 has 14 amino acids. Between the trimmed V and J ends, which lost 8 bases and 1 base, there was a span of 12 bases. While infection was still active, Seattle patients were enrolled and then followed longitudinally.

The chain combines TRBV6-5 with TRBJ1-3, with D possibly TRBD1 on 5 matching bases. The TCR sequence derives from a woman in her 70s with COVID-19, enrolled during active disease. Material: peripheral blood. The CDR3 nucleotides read TGTGCCAGCCGGCAGGGACTGTCTGGAAACACCATATATTTT. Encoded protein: CASRQGLSGNTIYF.